This T cell receptor beta chain was sequenced for a study of blood T cell repertoires in COVID-19. Looking at the study overall: Acute-phase and convalescent COVID-19 samples originated in the United States, Italy and Spain.

How the authors handled the data: Reference gene primer amplification gave nucleated cell count estimates. Clones were read by immunoSEQ multiplex PCR, and TCRdb kept only the in-frame ones, dropping some. The V and J calls and the clone size are those of that table, but D and trimming were determined from the DNA. The sample shows 350,000 or so clones, roughly 87% of them seen only once. Germline V CDR1 and CDR2: SGDLS, YYNGEE. With 4 bases removed from V and 3 bases from J, the gap between germline ends came to 17 bases. This CDR3 is built from 15 residues. Across about two dozen US areas, participants ranged in age from roughly 18 to 89 years. Participant reports of clinical history set cohort assignment.

The chain is built from TRBV9 and TRBJ2-7; TRBD2 is a possible D gene (5 bases). The sample was PBMCs or T cells enriched from blood (not recorded which). The sequence was obtained from a woman in her 30s who had recovered from COVID-19. The CDR3 DNA follows: TGTGCCAGCAGCCCCGAGCCATCGGGGATCTACGAGCAGTACTTC. It encodes CASSPEPSGIYEQYF. Variable domain in full (rest from reference TRBV9 and TRBJ2-7): DSGVTQTPKHLITATGQRVTLRCSPRSGDLSVYWYQQSLDQGLQFLIQYYNGEERAKGNILERFSAQQFPDLHSELNLSSLELGDSALYFCASSPEPSGIYEQYFGPGTRLTVT.